Presented here are 28 T cell receptor beta chains from one specimen sequenced in a study of response to subunit inactivated influenza vaccine. TCRdb reprocessed the RT-PCR reads via MiXCR and lists one record per CDR3 protein. The table includes about 800,000 distinct CDR3 sequences, 21% detected once. This sample comprised PBMCs from blood, obtained 4 to 6 days after vaccination. The receptors were sampled from a middle-aged man who received an inactivated influenza vaccine.

A single count supports this clonotype. The junction departs from the called germline gene at one end, perhaps through a read error. The genes are TRBV12-3 or TRBV12-4 and TRBJ2-7, with TRBD2 identical over 9 bases. There are 16 residues in the CDR3. For the CDR3, the DNA is TGTGCCATCAGTCCGCGAAGGACTAGCGTCATCTACGAGCAGTACTTC. It translates to CAISPRRTSVIYEQYF.

The chain uses TRBV5-1 and TRBJ2-1, with TRBD2 identical over 13 bases. The CDR3 has 17 amino acids. The V and J ends lost 2 bases and 9 bases, in that order; junction bases with no gene match: 11. The germline V gene has CDR1 SGHRS and CDR2 YFSETQ. The CDR3 nucleotides read TGCGCCAGCAGCTTAGAACCCCGGACTAGCGGGAGTGTTGAGCAGTTCTTC. Its protein is CASSLEPRTSGSVEQFF.

The chain employs TRBV19 and TRBJ2-7; TRBD2 agrees at 8 bases. CDR1 and CDR2 (germline): LNHDA, SQIVND (reference sequence). Germline trimming cut 4 bases from V and 4 bases from J; bases unmatched to any gene: 9. There are 15 residues in the CDR3. CDR3 DNA: TGTGCCAGTAGTACCCCCGGGACTAGTTTTTACGAGCAGTACTTC. Amino acids: CASSTPGTSFYEQYF.

This clonotype appeared a few times. The V call is TRBV4-3, the J call TRBJ2-7; TRBD1 agrees at 11 bases. The V and J ends lost 2 bases and 3 bases, in that order; junction bases with no gene match: 3. The length of the CDR3 is 15 residues. CDR1 and CDR2 from the germline V gene are LGHNA and YSLEER. For the CDR3, the DNA is TGCGCCAGCAGCCAATCCGGGACAGGGGGCTACGAGCAGTACTTC. It translates to CASSQSGTGGYEQYF.

This chain links TRBV6-2 or TRBV6-3 with TRBJ2-3; TRBD2 aligns across 13 bases. J lost 6 bases, V lost 6 bases, and 9 bases had no gene match. Germline V gene data show CDR1 as MNHEY and CDR2 as SVGEGT. The CDR3 is 16 amino acids. CDR3 in DNA: TGTGCCAGCAGAAAACCCGGGACTAGCGGGAAGGATACGCAGTATTTT. This translates into CASRKPGTSGKDTQYF.

This clonotype was seen a handful of times. J is TRBJ2-2 and V is TRBV2; D is possibly TRBD1 (6 bases). V was clipped by 6 bases and J by 4 bases, with 27 bases between them. The CDR3 length is 19 residues. Germline lookup yields CDR1 SNHLY and CDR2 FYNNEI. In DNA, the CDR3 is TGTGCCAGCAGCGCCCTTATGACAGGAGCATTGAGGAGCACCGGGGAGCTGTTTTTT. Protein product: CASSALMTGALRSTGELFF. Full variable domain (remainder filled in from reference TRBV2 and TRBJ2-2): EPEVTQTPSHQVTQMGQEVILRCVPISNHLYFYWYRQILGQKVEFLVSFYNNEISEKSEIFDDQFSVERPDGSNFTLKIRSTKLEDSAMYFCASSALMTGALRSTGELFFGEGSRLTVL.

Concerning this clonotype itself: This could be a read error, since a much larger clone is one nucleotide away. The missing conserved phenylalanine or tryptophan at the end of this CDR3 makes a read error likely. The chain links TRBV27 to TRBJ2-3; TRBD2 aligns across 8 bases. With 7 bases clipped from V and 4 bases from J, the junction kept 13 bases outside the gene matches. The CDR3 runs 16 residues. The germline CDR1 and CDR2 sequences are MNHEY and SMNVEV (reference sequence). The chain's CDR3 is CASTPNPGGEADTQYL. In nucleotides, the CDR3 is TGTGCCAGCACTCCCAACCCGGGAGGGGAGGCAGATACGCAGTATCTT.

On this clonotype: This may be a read error: a much more frequent sequence differs by one nucleotide. CDR3 DNA: TGTGCCACCAGTTATTCGGGGGGCGAGCAGTACTTC. This sequence encodes CATSYSGGEQYF. The V and J genes are TRBV24-1 and TRBJ2-7, with TRBD2 matching over 7 bases. Trimming took 6 bases from V and 6 from J; bases not matched to a gene: 4. The germline V gene encodes CDR1 KGHDR and CDR2 SFDVKD. The CDR3 is made up of 12 amino acids.

The V call is TRBV2, the J call TRBJ2-7, with TRBD2 identical over 9 bases. This CDR3 has 14 residues. With V trimmed by 4 bases and J by 3 bases, 4 bases remained unmatched. CDR1 and CDR2 from the germline V gene are SNHLY and FYNNEI. The CDR3 bases are TGTGCCAGCAGTGGCTCTAGCGGGATCTACGAGCAGTACTTC. As protein: CASSGSSGIYEQYF.

This clonotype was observed many times. CDR3 loop: CASSLYSTDTQYF. The CDR3 DNA reads TGTGCCAGCAGCCTCTATTCCACAGATACGCAGTATTTT. J is TRBJ2-3 and V is TRBV7-2; D is unresolved. CDR1 and CDR2 (germline): SGHTA, FQGNSA. CDR3 size: 13 residues. Trimming left V 5 bases short and J 2 bases short, with 8 bases between.

This clonotype was seen a handful of times. The chain has TRBV10-3 and TRBJ2-1; 14 bases are shared with TRBD2. This CDR3 region has 18 residues. J gave up 5 bases and V 0 bases, and 6 bases lay outside the gene matches. From germline, CDR1 is ENHRY and CDR2 SYGVKD. The CDR3 protein is CAISESGLAGEEDNEQFF. The CDR3 bases are TGTGCCATCAGTGAGTCGGGACTAGCGGGAGAGGAGGACAATGAGCAGTTCTTC.

This clonotype has just a few counts. V and J are TRBV4-2 and TRBJ1-4; 7 nucleotides agree with TRBD1. The CDR3 is 14 amino acids. Trimming removed 4 bases from V and 4 bases from J; junction bases left unmatched: 3. Looked up from germline, CDR1 is LGHNA and CDR2 is YNFKEQ. CDR3 loop: CASSPGQHNEKLFF. The CDR3 DNA is TGTGCCAGCAGCCCGGGACAGCATAATGAAAAACTGTTTTTT.

This clonotype was counted only a few times. The gene calls are TRBV3-1 and TRBJ2-3, with D uncertain. The CDR3 extends over 13 amino acids. V lost 3 bases and J 1 base, leaving 5 bases between the germline ends. Germline V gene sequence: CDR1 LGHDT, CDR2 YNNKEL (reference sequence). CDR3 DNA: TGTGCCAGCAGCCACTACGGCACAGATACGCAGTATTTT. Protein product: CASSHYGTDTQYF.

This clonotype was observed a handful of times. The chain has TRBV20-1 and TRBJ2-1, with TRBD2 matching 8 bases. Trimming removed 3 bases from V and 10 bases from J; junction bases left unmatched: 17. Germline CDR1 and CDR2: DFQATT and SNEGSKA (reference sequence). This CDR3 comprises 16 residues. The DNA for the CDR3 is TGCAGTGCTAGGGGCTTAGCGGGATTATACGAGGAGGAGCAGTTCTTC. Its translation is CSARGLAGLYEEEQFF.

V is TRBV12-3 or TRBV12-4 and J is TRBJ2-3; D might be TRBD2 (6 bases). The V and J ends lost 7 bases and 7 bases respectively, with 18 bases between them. The CDR3 runs to 14 residues. CDR3 in DNA: TGTGCCAGCAAGGATAGCGGACCCACGAATACGCAGTATTTT. Its protein product is CASKDSGPTNTQYF.

J is TRBJ2-4 and V is TRBV4-3; possibly TRBD1 for D (7 bases). This CDR3 region has 15 residues. Germline-derived CDR1 and CDR2 are LGHNA and YSLEER. V lost 1 base and J 2 bases, leaving 9 bases between the germline ends. The CDR3 DNA reads as TGCGCCAGCAGCCAAGCAGGGGGGTCCAAAAACATTCAGTACTTC. Protein product: CASSQAGGSKNIQYF.

The rearrangement links TRBV28 to TRBJ2-3; TRBD2 matches at 8 bases. The trim removed 3 bases at V and 0 bases at J, leaving 5 bases unmatched. The CDR3 runs 16 residues. Germline CDR1 and CDR2: MDHEN and SYDVKM. The CDR3 reads CASSFILAGSTDTQYF. The CDR3, as DNA: TGTGCCAGCAGTTTCATCCTAGCGGGTAGCACAGATACGCAGTATTTT.

The chain links TRBV11-1 to TRBJ2-3, with no clear D. CDR3 length equals 16 residues. Germline V gene data show CDR1 as SGHAT and CDR2 as FQDESV (reference sequence). Trimming took 4 bases from V and 3 from J, leaving 17 bases between them. Written as DNA, the CDR3 is TGTGCCAGCAGCTCCTCGCTTAGGACGAAGACAGATACGCAGTATTTT. The encoded protein is CASSSSLRTKTDTQYF.

In this sample, this clonotype turned up once. This rearrangement joins TRBV20-1 to TRBJ2-7; TRBD1 matches at 7 bases. The CDR3 has 11 amino acids. Germline V gene data show CDR1 as DFQATT and CDR2 as SNEGSKA (reference sequence). The CDR3 DNA is TGCGGTACCGGGACAGCCTACGAGCAGTACTTC. Encoded protein: CGTGTAYEQYF.

CDR3 nucleotide sequence: TGCGCCAGCAGCTTGAGGGCCCAGGGGGGGTACGAGCAGTACTTC. This codes for CASSLRAQGGYEQYF. The rearrangement uses TRBV5-1 and TRBJ2-7, with D tentatively TRBD1 or TRBD2 (7 bases each). CDR3 length: 15 amino acids. Germline CDR1 reads SGHRS; CDR2 reads YFSETQ. Deletions cut 1 base from V and 4 bases from J, with 15 bases between. The entire variable domain, with the rest obtained from reference TRBV5-1 and TRBJ2-7, is as follows: KAGVTQTPRYLIKTRGQQVTLSCSPISGHRSVSWYQQTPGQGLQFLFEYFSETQRNKGNFPGRFSGRQFSNSRSEMNVSTLELGDSALYLCASSLRAQGGYEQYFGPGTRLTVT.

The genes are TRBV12-3 or TRBV12-4 and TRBJ2-2, with a weak D call TRBD1 (6 bases). This CDR3 has 13 residues. Trimming removed 6 bases from V and 4 bases from J, with 9 bases in between. The CDR3 protein is CASRQGRTGELFF. CDR3 nucleotide sequence: TGTGCCAGCAGACAGGGACGCACCGGGGAGCTGTTTTTT.

This clonotype has only a few counts. V and J are TRBV7-6 and TRBJ2-5, with TRBD2 matching 10 bases. This CDR3 spans 15 amino acids. The V gene's germline CDR1 is SGHVS and CDR2 FNYEAQ. The V gene end was trimmed by 2 bases and the J gene end by 5 bases; junction bases not matched to a gene: 5. The CDR3 loop reads CASSLSGGAAETQYF. Written as DNA, the CDR3 is TGTGCCAGCAGCTTAAGCGGGGGGGCCGCGGAGACCCAGTACTTC.

The table lists this clonotype with a few counts. V gene TRBV29-1 combines with J gene TRBJ2-1; TRBD1 or TRBD2 may be the D gene (6 bases each). CDR3 length equals 14 residues. Germline-derived CDR1 and CDR2 are SQVTM and ANQGSEA. V gave up 7 bases and J gave up 5 bases, with 18 bases separating them. CDR3 region: CSAKGGPENNEQFF. The CDR3 DNA reads TGCAGCGCGAAGGGGGGACCGGAAAACAATGAGCAGTTCTTC.

Regarding this clonotype: The junction departs from germline at one end; a sequencing error may be responsible. This chain uses TRBV6-5 with TRBJ2-2; TRBD1 matches 12 bases. This CDR3 spans 17 amino acids. Looked up from germline, CDR1 is MNHEY and CDR2 is SVGAGI. Here the CDR3 DNA reads TGTGCCAGCAGTTACTCGGGGGGACAGGGGGCTGTCGGGGACCTGTTTTTT. This encodes CASSYSGGQGAVGDLFF.

This clonotype is a singleton in its sample. The chain employs TRBV9 and TRBJ2-2; 15 bases match TRBD2. V was pared by 4 bases and J by 5 bases, with 6 bases of the junction left unmatched. CDR3 length equals 17 residues. Germline V gene data show CDR1 as SGDLS and CDR2 as YYNGEE. In DNA form, the CDR3 reads TGTGCCAGCAGCCGGGGACTAGCGGGGGGAATGACCGGGGAGCTGTTTTTT. Amino acid sequence: CASSRGLAGGMTGELFF. Full variable domain (remainder filled in from reference TRBV9 and TRBJ2-2): DSGVTQTPKHLITATGQRVTLRCSPRSGDLSVYWYQQSLDQGLQFLIQYYNGEERAKGNILERFSAQQFPDLHSELNLSSLELGDSALYFCASSRGLAGGMTGELFFGEGSRLTVL.

The J gene is TRBJ2-2, the V gene TRBV7-2; D uncertain. Germline V gives CDR1 SGHTA, CDR2 FQGNSA. The CDR3 length is 15 residues. Trimming stripped 4 bases from V and 4 bases from J, with 13 bases between. Here the CDR3 reads CASSSTRAGTGELFF. Here the CDR3 DNA reads TGTGCCAGCAGCTCAACCAGAGCTGGCACCGGGGAGCTGTTTTTT.

This clonotype was detected ten times or more. This sequence joins TRBV7-2 and TRBJ2-1, with 11 positions matching TRBD2. The J segment lost 4 bases and the V segment lost 5 bases, leaving 4 bases of the junction unmatched. Germline V CDR1 and CDR2: SGHTA, FQGNSA. This CDR3 is built from 15 residues. For the CDR3, the DNA is TGTGCCAGCAGCATTACTAGCGGGGGTTACAATGAGCAGTTCTTC. Translating gives CASSITSGGYNEQFF.

On this clonotype: Mismatch with germline at one junction end may stem from a read error. V and J are TRBV25-1 and TRBJ2-7; 12 bases match TRBD2. CDR1 is MGHDK and CDR2 is SYGVNS in the germline V gene. The CDR3 spans 14 residues. CDR3 residues: CASSGGGLAGTEVF. DNA of the CDR3: TGTGCCAGCAGTGGGGGAGGACTAGCGGGGACTGAGGTCTTC.